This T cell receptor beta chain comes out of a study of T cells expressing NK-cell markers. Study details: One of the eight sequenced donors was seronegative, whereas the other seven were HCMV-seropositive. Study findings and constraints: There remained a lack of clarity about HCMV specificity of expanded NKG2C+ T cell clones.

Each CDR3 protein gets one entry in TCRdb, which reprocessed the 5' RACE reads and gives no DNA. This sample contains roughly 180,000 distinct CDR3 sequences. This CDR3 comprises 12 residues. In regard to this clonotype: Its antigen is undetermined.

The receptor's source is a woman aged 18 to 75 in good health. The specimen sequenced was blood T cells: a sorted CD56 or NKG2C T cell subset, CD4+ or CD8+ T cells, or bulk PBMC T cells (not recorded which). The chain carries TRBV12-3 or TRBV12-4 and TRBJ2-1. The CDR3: CAKEKLRYEQFF.